Below, 9 T cell receptor beta chains from the same sample are listed, as sequenced in a study of blood T cell repertoires in COVID-19. Repertoires were generated with immunoSEQ multiplex PCR, while TCRdb's copy carries only in-frame clones and drops some. The top ten clones hold approximately 40% of a sample with 110,000 to 150,000 clones, 75% to 90% of them seen once. The sample was peripheral blood. Receptor source: a human donor in a cohort sampled during active COVID-19.

The rearrangement uses TRBV7-2 and TRBJ2-1; a weak D match, TRBD1 (6 bases). CDR1 and CDR2 (germline): SGHTA, FQGNSA. Trimming stripped 1 base from V and 10 bases from J, with 11 bases between. CDR3 length equals 13 residues. CDR3 DNA sequence: TGTGCCAGCAGCTTAGAACAGGGTCGGGAGCAGTTCTTC. Amino acids: CASSLEQGREQFF.

V is TRBV27 and J is TRBJ2-7, with TRBD2 identical over 9 bases. Germline V CDR1 and CDR2: MNHEY, SMNVEV (reference sequence). The CDR3 runs to 19 residues. J lost 6 bases, V lost 0 bases, and 18 bases had no gene match. CDR3 amino acids: CASSLSSGGNSLFLSEQYF. The CDR3 DNA is TGTGCCAGCAGTTTATCGAGCGGGGGGAACAGTTTATTTTTAAGCGAGCAGTACTTC.

J is TRBJ2-1 and V is TRBV11-3; 11 bases agree with TRBD2. Germline trimming cut 8 bases from V and 3 bases from J; bases unmatched to any gene: 6. Germline V gives CDR1 SGHNT, CDR2 YENEEA. The CDR3 totals 15 residues. This CDR3 is CASQLAGAVYNEQFF. In DNA, the CDR3 is TGTGCCAGCCAACTAGCGGGGGCGGTCTACAATGAGCAGTTCTTC.

The chain couples TRBV5-6 to TRBJ1-3; 7 bases match TRBD1. J lost 4 bases, V lost 1 base, and 8 bases had no gene match. Germline CDR1 is SGHDT and CDR2 is YYEEEE. CDR3 size: 16 residues. The CDR3 sequence is CASSLFVRQGGNTIYF. CDR3 sequence (DNA): TGTGCCAGCAGCTTGTTCGTTCGACAGGGAGGAAACACCATATATTTT.

The chain combines TRBV4-1 with TRBJ1-4; D is perhaps TRBD1 (6 bases). Germline V gene lookup returns CDR1 MGHRA and CDR2 YSYEKL. CDR3 size: 16 residues. V was pared by 0 bases and J by 3 bases, with 11 bases between. The CDR3: CASSQEGAGPNEKLFF. The CDR3 DNA reads as TGCGCCAGCAGCCAAGAGGGGGCAGGACCTAATGAAAAACTGTTTTTT.

V usage is TRBV9 and J usage is TRBJ1-1; D call uncertain. The CDR3 sequence is 15 residues long. Germline V gives CDR1 SGDLS, CDR2 YYNGEE. Trimming removed 2 bases from V and 1 base from J, with 12 bases in between. The CDR3 loop is CASSVTDFSNTEAFF. CDR3 DNA sequence: TGTGCCAGCAGCGTTACGGACTTTTCGAACACTGAAGCTTTCTTT.

CDR3 amino acids: CSGPGQGVNQPQHF. The CDR3 bases are TGCAGCGGGCCGGGACAGGGGGTCAATCAGCCCCAGCATTTT. The rearrangement uses TRBV29-1 and TRBJ1-5; 11 bases agree with TRBD1. Germline values: CDR1 SQVTM, CDR2 ANQGSEA. The CDR3 totals 14 residues. Trimming took 7 bases from V and 3 from J; bases not matched to a gene: 5.

The chain joins TRBV5-1 to TRBJ2-7, with D possibly matching TRBD2 (6 bases). Germline loops: CDR1 SGHRS, CDR2 YFSETQ. The CDR3 has 12 amino acids. V lost 3 bases, J lost 6 bases, and 10 bases lay in between. The CDR3, as DNA: TGCGCCAGCAGCTCGGGACTTGGCGAGCAGTACGTC. Translation gives CASSSGLGEQYV.

The gene calls are TRBV2 and TRBJ2-7; D is perhaps TRBD2 (5 bases). The CDR3 is 13 amino acids. Germline CDR1 is SNHLY and CDR2 is FYNNEI. Deletions cut 8 bases from V and 7 bases from J, with 18 bases between. Here the CDR3 reads CASLGVPIGEQYV. For the CDR3, the DNA is TGTGCCAGCCTGGGAGTACCTATAGGAGAGCAGTACGTC.